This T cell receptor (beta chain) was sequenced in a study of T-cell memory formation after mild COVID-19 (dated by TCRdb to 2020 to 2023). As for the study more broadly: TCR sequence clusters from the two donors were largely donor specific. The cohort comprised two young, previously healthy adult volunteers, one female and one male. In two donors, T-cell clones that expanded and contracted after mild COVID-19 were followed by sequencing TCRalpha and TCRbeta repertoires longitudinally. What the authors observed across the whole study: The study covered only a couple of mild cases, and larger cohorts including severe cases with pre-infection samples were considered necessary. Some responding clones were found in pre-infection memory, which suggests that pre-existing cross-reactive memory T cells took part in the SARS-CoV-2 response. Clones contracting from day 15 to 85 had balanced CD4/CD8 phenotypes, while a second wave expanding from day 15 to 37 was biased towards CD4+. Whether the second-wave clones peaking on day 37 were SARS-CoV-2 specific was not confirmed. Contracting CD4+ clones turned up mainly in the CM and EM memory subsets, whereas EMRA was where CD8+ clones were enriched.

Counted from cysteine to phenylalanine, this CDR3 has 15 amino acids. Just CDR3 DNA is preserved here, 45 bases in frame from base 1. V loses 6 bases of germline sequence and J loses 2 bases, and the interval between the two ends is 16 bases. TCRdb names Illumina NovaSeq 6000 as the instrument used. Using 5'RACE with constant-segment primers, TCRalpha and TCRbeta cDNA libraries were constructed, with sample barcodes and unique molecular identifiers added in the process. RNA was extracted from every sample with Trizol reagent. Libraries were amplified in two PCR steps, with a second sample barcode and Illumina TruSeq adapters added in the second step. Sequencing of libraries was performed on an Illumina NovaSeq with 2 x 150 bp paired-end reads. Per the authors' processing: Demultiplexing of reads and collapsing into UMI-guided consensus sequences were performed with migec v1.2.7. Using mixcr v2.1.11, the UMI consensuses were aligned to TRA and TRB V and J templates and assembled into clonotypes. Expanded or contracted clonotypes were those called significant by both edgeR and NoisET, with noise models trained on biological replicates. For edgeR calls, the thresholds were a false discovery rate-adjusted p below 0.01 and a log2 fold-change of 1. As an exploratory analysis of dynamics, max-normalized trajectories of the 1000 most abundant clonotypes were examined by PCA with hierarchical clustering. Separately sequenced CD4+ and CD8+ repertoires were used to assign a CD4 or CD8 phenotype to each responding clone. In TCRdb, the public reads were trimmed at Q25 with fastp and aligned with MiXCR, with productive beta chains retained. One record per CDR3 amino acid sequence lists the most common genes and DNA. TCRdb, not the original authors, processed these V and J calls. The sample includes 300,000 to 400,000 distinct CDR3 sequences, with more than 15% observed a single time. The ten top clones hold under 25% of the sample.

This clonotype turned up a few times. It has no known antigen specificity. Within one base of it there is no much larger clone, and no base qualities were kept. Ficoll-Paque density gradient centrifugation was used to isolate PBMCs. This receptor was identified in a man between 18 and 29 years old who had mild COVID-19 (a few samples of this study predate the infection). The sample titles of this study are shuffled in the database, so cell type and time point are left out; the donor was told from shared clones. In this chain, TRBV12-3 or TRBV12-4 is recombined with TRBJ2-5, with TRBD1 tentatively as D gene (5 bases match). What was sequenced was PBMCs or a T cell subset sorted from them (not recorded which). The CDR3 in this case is CASSSGYPPQETQYF. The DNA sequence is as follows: TGTGCCAGCAGCTCAGGGTATCCCCCTCAAGAGACCCAGTACTTC.